In this sample, the clone carrying this TCR beta chain turned up a few times. After constant-region reverse-primer amplification, full-length variable regions underwent semi-nested PCR with Nested Universal Primer A. TCRdb processed the 5' RACE reads anew with MiXCR; each CDR3 protein has one entry. Altogether 5,500 to 6,500 distinct CDR3 sequences are present, around 36% being singletons, with the ten largest covering roughly 6%. This CDR3 is 13 amino acids long. Trimming cost V 7 bases and J 0 bases, with 6 bases left between them. From germline, CDR1 is MNHEY and CDR2 SVGEGT. Naive CD4+ T cells were purified with Tregs depleted by CD25.

This chain connects TRBV6-2 or TRBV6-3 to TRBJ2-2, with D uncertain. Sequenced material: naive CD4+ T cells sorted from a lymph node. Documented subset: naive CD4+ T cells, CD4+CD45RA+CD25-. The clonotype was recovered from a female donor with breast cancer. The CDR3 reads CASIPTNTGELFF. In DNA form, the CDR3 reads TGTGCCAGCATACCCACGAACACCGGGGAGCTGTTTTTT.